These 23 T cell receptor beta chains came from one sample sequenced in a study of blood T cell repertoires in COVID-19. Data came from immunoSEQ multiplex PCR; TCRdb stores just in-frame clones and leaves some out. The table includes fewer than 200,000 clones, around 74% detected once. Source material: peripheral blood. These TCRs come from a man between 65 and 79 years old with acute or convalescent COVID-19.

CDR3 nucleotides: TGTGCCAGCAGTGAAGCGCCGGGGGGCGAGCAGTTCTTC. The encoded protein is CASSEAPGGEQFF. The V call is TRBV6-1, the J call TRBJ2-1, with D possibly TRBD2 on 7 matching bases. The CDR3 spans 13 residues. Germline V gene lookup returns CDR1 MNHNS and CDR2 SASEGT. V was pared by 0 bases and J by 10 bases, with 10 bases between.

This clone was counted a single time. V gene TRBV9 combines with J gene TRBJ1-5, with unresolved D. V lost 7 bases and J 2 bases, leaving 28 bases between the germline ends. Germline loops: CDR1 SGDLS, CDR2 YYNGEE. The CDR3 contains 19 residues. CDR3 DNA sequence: TGTGCCAGCCTCCCCCGACCGGGGTGTTATGATATTGGCAATCAGCCCCAGCATTTT. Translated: CASLPRPGCYDIGNQPQHF.

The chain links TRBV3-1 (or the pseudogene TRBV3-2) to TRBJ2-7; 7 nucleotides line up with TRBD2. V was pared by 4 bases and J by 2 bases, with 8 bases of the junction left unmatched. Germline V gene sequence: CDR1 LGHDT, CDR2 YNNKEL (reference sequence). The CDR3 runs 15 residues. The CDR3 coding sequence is TGTGCCAGCAGCCCACCGGGACTACAGCCCTACGAGCAGTACTTC. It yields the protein CASSPPGLQPYEQYF.

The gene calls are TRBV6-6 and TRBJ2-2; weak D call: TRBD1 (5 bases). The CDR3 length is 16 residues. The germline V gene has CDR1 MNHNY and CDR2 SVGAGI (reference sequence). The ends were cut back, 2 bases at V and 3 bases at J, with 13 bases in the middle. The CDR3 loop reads CASSYAPGYHTGELFF. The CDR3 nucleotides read TGTGCCAGCAGTTACGCGCCAGGGTATCACACCGGGGAGCTGTTTTTT.

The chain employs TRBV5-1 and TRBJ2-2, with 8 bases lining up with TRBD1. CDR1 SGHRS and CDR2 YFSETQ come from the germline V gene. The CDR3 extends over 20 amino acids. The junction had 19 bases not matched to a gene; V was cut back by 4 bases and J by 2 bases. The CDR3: CASSADRPTRDRLNTGELFF. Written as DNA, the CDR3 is TGCGCCAGCAGCGCGGACAGACCTACACGGGACAGGCTAAACACCGGGGAGCTGTTTTTT.

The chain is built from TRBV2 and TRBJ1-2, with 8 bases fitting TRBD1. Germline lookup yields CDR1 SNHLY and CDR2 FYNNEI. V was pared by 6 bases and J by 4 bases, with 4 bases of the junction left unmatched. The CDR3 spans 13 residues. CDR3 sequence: CASSPGQGYGYTF. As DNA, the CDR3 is TGTGCCAGCAGCCCAGGACAGGGCTATGGCTACACCTTC.

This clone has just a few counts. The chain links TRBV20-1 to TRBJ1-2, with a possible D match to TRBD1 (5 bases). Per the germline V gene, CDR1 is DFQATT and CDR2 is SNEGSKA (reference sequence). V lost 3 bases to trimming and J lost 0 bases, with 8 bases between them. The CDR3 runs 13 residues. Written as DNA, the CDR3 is TGCAGTGCTAGTTCAGGGTCTAACTATGGCTACACCTTC. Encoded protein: CSASSGSNYGYTF.

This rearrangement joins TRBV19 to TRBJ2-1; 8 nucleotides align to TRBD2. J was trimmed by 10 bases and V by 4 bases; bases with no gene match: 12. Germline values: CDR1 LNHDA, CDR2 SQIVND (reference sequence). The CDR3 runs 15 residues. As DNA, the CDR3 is TGTGCCAGTAGTAGTTGGAACGGGGGGGCCCGGGAGCAGTTCTTC. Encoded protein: CASSSWNGGAREQFF.

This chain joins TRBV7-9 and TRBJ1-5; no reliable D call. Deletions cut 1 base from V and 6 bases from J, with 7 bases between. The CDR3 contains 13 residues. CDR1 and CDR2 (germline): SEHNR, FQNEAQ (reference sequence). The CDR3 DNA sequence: TGTGCCAGCAGCTTAGACACCCTTCAGCCCCAGCATTTT. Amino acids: CASSLDTLQPQHF.

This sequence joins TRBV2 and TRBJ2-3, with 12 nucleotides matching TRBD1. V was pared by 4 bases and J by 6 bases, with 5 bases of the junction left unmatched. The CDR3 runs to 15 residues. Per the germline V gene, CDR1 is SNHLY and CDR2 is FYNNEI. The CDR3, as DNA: TGTGCCAGCAGTGGGGGACAGGGGGCATGGGATACGCAGTATTTT. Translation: CASSGGQGAWDTQYF.

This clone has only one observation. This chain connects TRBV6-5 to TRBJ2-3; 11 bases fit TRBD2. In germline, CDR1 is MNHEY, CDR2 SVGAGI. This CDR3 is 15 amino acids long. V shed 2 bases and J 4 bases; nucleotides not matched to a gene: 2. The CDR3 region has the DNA TGTGCCAGCAGTTACACTAGCGGGGGAGCAGATACGCAGTATTTT. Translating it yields CASSYTSGGADTQYF.

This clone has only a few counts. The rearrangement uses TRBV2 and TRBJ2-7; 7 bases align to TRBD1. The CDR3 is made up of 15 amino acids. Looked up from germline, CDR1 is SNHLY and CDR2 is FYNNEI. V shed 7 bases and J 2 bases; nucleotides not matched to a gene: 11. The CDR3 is CASTQVGTEPYEQYF. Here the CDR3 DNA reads TGTGCCAGCACCCAAGTGGGGACAGAACCCTACGAGCAGTACTTC.

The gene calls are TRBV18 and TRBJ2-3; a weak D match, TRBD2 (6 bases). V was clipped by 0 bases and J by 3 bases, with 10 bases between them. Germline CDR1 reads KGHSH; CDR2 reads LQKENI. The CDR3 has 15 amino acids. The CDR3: CASSPPSGRTDTQYF. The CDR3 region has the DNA TGTGCCAGCTCACCACCCTCCGGGAGAACAGATACGCAGTATTTT.

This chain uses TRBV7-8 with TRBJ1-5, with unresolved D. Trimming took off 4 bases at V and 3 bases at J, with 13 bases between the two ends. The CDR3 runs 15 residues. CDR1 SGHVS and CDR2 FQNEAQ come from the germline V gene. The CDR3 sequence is CASSSSGRLNQPQHF. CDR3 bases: TGTGCCAGCAGCTCCTCCGGCAGACTCAATCAGCCCCAGCATTTT.

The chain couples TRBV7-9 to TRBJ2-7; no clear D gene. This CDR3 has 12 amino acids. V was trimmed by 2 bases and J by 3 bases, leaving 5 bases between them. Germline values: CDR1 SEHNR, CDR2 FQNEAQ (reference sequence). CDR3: CASSLTLYEQYF. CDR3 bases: TGTGCCAGCAGCTTAACTCTCTACGAGCAGTACTTC.

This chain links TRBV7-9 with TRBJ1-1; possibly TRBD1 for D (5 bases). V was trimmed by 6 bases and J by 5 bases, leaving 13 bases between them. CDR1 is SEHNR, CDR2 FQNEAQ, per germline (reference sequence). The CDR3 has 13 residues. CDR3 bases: TGTGCCAGCAGATTGAACGGGGGAACTGAAGCTTTCTTT. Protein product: CASRLNGGTEAFF.

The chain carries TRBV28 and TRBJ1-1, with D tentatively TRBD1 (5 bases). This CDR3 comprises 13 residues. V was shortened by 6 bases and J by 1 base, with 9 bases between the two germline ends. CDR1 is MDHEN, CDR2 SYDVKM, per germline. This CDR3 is CASRNGQNTEAFF. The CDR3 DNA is TGTGCCAGCAGAAACGGACAGAACACTGAAGCTTTCTTT.

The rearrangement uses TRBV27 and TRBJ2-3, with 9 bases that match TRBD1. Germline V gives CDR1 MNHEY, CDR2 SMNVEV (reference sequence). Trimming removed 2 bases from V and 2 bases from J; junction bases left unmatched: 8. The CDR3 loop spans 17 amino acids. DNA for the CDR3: TGTGCCAGCAGTTTAGGGACCGGGACAGGGCACACAGATACGCAGTATTTT. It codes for CASSLGTGTGHTDTQYF.

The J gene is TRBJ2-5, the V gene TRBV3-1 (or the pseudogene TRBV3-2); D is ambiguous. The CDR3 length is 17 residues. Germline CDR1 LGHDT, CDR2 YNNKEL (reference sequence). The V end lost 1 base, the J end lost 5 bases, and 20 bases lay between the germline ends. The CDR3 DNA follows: TGTGCCAGCAGCCAAGTCGGGTCACTCAGATCGTCGGAGACCCAGTACTTC. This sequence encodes CASSQVGSLRSSETQYF.

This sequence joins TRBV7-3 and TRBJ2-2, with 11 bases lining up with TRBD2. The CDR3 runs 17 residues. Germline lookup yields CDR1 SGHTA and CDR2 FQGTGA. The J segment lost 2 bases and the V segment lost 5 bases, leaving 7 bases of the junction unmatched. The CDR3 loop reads CASSLDGTSGNTGELFF. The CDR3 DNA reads TGTGCCAGCAGCCTAGATGGGACTAGCGGTAACACCGGGGAGCTGTTTTTT.

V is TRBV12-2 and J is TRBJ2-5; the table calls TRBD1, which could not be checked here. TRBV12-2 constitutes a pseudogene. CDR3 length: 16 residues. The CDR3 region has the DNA TGTGCAAGTCGCTTAGTAGGGGCGATCTTCGGAGAGACCCAGTACTTC. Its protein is CASRLVGAIFGETQYF.

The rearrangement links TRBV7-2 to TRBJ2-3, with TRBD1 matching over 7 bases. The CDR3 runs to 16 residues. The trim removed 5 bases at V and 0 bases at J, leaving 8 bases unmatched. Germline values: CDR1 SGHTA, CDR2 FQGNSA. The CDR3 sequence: CASSLHRDSSTDTQYF. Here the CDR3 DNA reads TGTGCCAGCAGCCTACACCGGGACAGTAGCACAGATACGCAGTATTTT.

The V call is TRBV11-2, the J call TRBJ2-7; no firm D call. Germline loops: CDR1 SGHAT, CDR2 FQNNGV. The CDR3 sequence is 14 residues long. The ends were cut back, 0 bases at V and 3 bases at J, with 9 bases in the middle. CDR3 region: CASSLEGSGYEQYF. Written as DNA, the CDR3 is TGTGCCAGCAGCTTAGAGGGCTCCGGCTACGAGCAGTACTTC.